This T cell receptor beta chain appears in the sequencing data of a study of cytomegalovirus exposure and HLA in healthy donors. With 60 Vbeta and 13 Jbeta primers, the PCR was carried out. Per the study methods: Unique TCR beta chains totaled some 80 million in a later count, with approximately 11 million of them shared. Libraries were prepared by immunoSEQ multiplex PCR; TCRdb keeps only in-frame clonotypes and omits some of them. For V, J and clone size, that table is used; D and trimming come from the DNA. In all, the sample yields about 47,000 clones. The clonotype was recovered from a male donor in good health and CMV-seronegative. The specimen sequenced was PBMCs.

This chain's CDR3 is CASSKLAGGIYNEQFF. The CDR3 DNA reads TGTGCCAGCAGCAAACTAGCGGGGGGGATTTACAATGAGCAGTTCTTC. This chain links TRBV7-3 with TRBJ2-1; TRBD2 matches 13 bases. Germline CDR1 reads SGHTA; CDR2 reads FQGTGA. The CDR3 runs to 16 residues. V dropped 5 bases and J dropped 4; count of bases not matched to a gene: 5.